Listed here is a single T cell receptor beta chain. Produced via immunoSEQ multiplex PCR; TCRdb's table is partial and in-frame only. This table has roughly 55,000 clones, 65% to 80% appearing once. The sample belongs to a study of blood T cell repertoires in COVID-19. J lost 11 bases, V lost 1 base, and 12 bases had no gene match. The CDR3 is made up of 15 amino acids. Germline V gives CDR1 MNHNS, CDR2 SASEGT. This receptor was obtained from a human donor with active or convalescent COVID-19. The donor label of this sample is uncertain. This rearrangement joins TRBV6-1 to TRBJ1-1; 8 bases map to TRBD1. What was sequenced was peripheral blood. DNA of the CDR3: TGTGCCAGCAGTGAAGGCGCAGGGGGCAACAGGAGGGCTTTCTTT. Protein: CASSEGAGGNRRAFF.